One and the same sample provided the 13 T cell receptor beta chains below, sequenced in a study of T cells in Graves' hyperthyroidism and ophthalmopathy (dated 2019 in TCRdb). Libraries were prepared through multiplex PCR. Sequencing relied on an Illumina HiSeq 2000. The TCR beta CDR3 regions were amplified from RNA transcripts. The TCR CDR3 was subjected to a first round of RT-PCR using the HTBI primer set and the Qiagen OneStep RT-PCR kit. TCRdb reworked the public reads: Q25 trimming with fastp, MiXCR clone assembly, productive beta chains retained. CDR3 protein sequences are deduplicated, and each keeps its most common genes and DNA. The sample records roughly 420,000 distinct CDR3 sequences, 15% to 19% of which are singletons. Approximately 7.5% of the sample belongs to the ten largest clones. The sample consisted of blood. Receptors originate from a woman aged 18-30 years with Graves' hyperthyroidism.

This sequence joins TRBV28 and TRBJ2-3, with TRBD2 identical over 7 bases. CDR3 length: 17 amino acids. Germline assignment: CDR1 MDHEN and CDR2 SYDVKM. V lost 5 bases, J lost 2 bases, and 13 bases stayed unmatched. The CDR3 DNA reads as TGTGCCAGCAGTACTCACCTGGGGCTAGCGGACACAGATACGCAGTATTTT. It is translated as CASSTHLGLADTDTQYF.

This clonotype was detected many times. The gene calls are TRBV7-9 and TRBJ2-4, with a weak D call TRBD1 (6 bases). Germline lookup yields CDR1 SEHNR and CDR2 FQNEAQ (reference sequence). The CDR3 is 11 residues long. V lost 5 bases to trimming and J lost 9 bases, with 8 bases between them. The CDR3 coding sequence is TGTGCCAGCAGCCTGGACAGCATTCAGTACTTC. Its protein is CASSLDSIQYF. The whole variable domain, remainder taken from reference TRBV7-9 and TRBJ2-4, is DTGVSQNPRHKITKRGQNVTFRCDPISEHNRLYWYRQTLGQGPEFLTYFQNEAQLEKSRLLSDRFSAERPKGSFSTLEIQRTEQGDSAMYLCASSLDSIQYFGAGTRLSVL.

This clonotype was counted only a few times. The junction shows a germline mismatch at one end, possibly a read error. The rearrangement links TRBV7-7 to TRBJ2-2; 10 bases map to TRBD2. Germline CDR1 is SSHAT and CDR2 is FNYEAQ (reference sequence). This CDR3 region has 16 residues. The CDR3 DNA sequence: TGTGCTAGCAGCAAGAGACTAGCGGGGAACACCGGGGAGCTGTTTTTT. This gives the protein CASSKRLAGNTGELFF.

The chain employs TRBV5-1 and TRBJ2-5; 9 bases align to TRBD1. J was trimmed by 5 bases and V by 6 bases; bases with no gene match: 11. Germline V gene sequence: CDR1 SGHRS, CDR2 YFSETQ. The CDR3 has 15 residues. The CDR3 nucleotides read TGCGCCAGCACCACAGGGGGCGAGTTTTGGGAGACCCAGTACTTC. This translates into CASTTGGEFWETQYF.

This clonotype was recorded at least ten times. V usage is TRBV6-1 and J usage is TRBJ2-7; TRBD1 aligns across 7 bases. Germline V gene data show CDR1 as MNHNS and CDR2 as SASEGT. V lost 5 bases, J lost 2 bases, and 6 bases stayed unmatched. The CDR3 runs to 14 residues. The CDR3 loop reads CASSYQGQTYEQYF. The CDR3, as DNA: TGTGCCAGCAGTTACCAGGGACAGACCTACGAGCAGTACTTC.

V usage is TRBV7-2 and J usage is TRBJ2-7, with D maybe TRBD2 (6 bases). Germline lookup yields CDR1 SGHTA and CDR2 FQGNSA. The CDR3 spans 14 residues. The germline V and J ends were trimmed by 1 base and 7 bases, with 14 bases remaining between them. The CDR3 here is CASSLDTLGREQYF. CDR3 nucleotide sequence: TGTGCCAGCAGCTTAGATACGTTGGGGAGGGAGCAGTACTTC.

The sample holds many counts of this clonotype. The DNA of the CDR3 is TGTGCCATCAGTGGGACAGGGGTAGGCCCGGAGCAGTACTTC. It encodes CAISGTGVGPEQYF. The chain couples TRBV10-3 to TRBJ2-7, with 9 positions matching TRBD1. The V gene's germline CDR1 is ENHRY and CDR2 SYGVKD. This CDR3 spans 14 amino acids. The V segment lost 4 bases and the J segment 7 bases; nucleotides outside the gene matches: 8.

This chain links TRBV10-1 with TRBJ2-7; D uncertain. V was clipped by 5 bases and J by 6 bases, with 17 bases between them. The CDR3 has 14 residues. CDR1 and CDR2 from the germline V gene are WNHNN and SYGVQD (reference sequence). The CDR3 spells CASSPKGPFREQYF. The CDR3 DNA reads TGCGCCAGCAGTCCAAAAGGACCGTTTCGCGAGCAGTACTTC.

This clonotype was detected only a few times. V is TRBV5-1 and J is TRBJ1-3; possible D gene TRBD1, 6 bases. The CDR3 runs 19 residues. Germline assignment: CDR1 SGHRS and CDR2 YFSETQ. V dropped 4 bases and J dropped 0 bases, with 23 bases sitting between them. The CDR3 spells CASSPGQLRSRGSGNTIYF. The DNA of the CDR3 is TGCGCCAGCAGCCCAGGACAGCTCCGTTCCCGAGGCTCTGGAAACACCATATATTTT.

This clonotype showed up many times. V gene TRBV3-1 combines with J gene TRBJ2-5, with 10 bases aligning to TRBD1. Germline V gene sequence: CDR1 LGHDT, CDR2 YNNKEL (reference sequence). The CDR3 totals 16 residues. The trim removed 5 bases at V and 5 bases at J, leaving 11 bases unmatched. CDR3 amino acids: CASSEVEGQGFETQYF. CDR3 sequence (DNA): TGTGCCAGCAGCGAAGTTGAGGGACAGGGGTTTGAGACCCAGTACTTC.

This clonotype was counted many times. V and J are TRBV6-1 and TRBJ2-1; TRBD2 matches 11 bases. The CDR3 consists of 15 residues. The germline V gene has CDR1 MNHNS and CDR2 SASEGT. Unmatched junction bases numbered 10, after V lost 6 bases and J lost 9 bases. CDR3 residues: CASSSTSGSRGEQFF. CDR3 coding DNA: TGTGCCAGCAGCAGTACTAGCGGGAGCCGAGGTGAGCAGTTCTTC.

This clonotype was seen repeatedly, ten times or more. The chain links TRBV6-1 to TRBJ2-1; 10 bases fit TRBD2. Germline V gene sequence: CDR1 MNHNS, CDR2 SASEGT. Losses at the gene ends were 7 bases for V and 5 bases for J; bases not matched to a gene: 8. The CDR3 loop spans 15 amino acids. CDR3 loop: CASTSRGLANNEQFF. In DNA form, the CDR3 reads TGTGCCAGCACCTCCCGGGGACTAGCGAACAATGAGCAGTTCTTC.

This clonotype occurred a few times. The chain couples TRBV4-2 to TRBJ2-1; possibly TRBD1 or TRBD2 for D (5 bases each). V lost 4 bases, J lost 2 bases, and 12 bases lay in between. CDR3 length: 15 residues. Germline CDR1 LGHNA, CDR2 YNFKEQ. Here the CDR3 reads CASSLRGDPYNEQFF. The CDR3 nucleotides are TGTGCCAGCAGCCTCCGAGGGGACCCCTACAATGAGCAGTTCTTC.